This T cell receptor (beta chain) was found in a study of T cell repertoires in cytomegalovirus infection. Findings and caveats of the study: Clonotype analysis showed dominance of the ex vivo response by HLA-C-restricted CMV-specific TCR beta clonotypes. Of the TCR beta families, the public ones yielded a cumulative frequency that identified carriers of CMV plus the relevant HLA.

About this clonotype itself: Antigen specificity is unknown.

Germline loops: CDR1 MNHNS, CDR2 SASEGT. V was shortened by 6 bases and J by 1 base, with 9 bases between the two germline ends. The CDR3 consists of 13 residues. TCRdb independently ran MiXCR on the reads; one entry per CDR3 protein. The sample holds around 750,000 distinct CDR3 sequences, 32% seen once. The receptor's source is a human donor in good health (CMV status not recorded). Some clones in this sample may be carry-over from other donors' samples. The V gene is TRBV6-1, the J gene TRBJ1-1; D might be TRBD1 (5 bases). This specimen consisted of cultured CD8+ T cells from PBMCs, obtained from culture after CMV antigen stimulation. The CDR3 region has the DNA TGTGCCAGCAGGCCACAGGAGAACACTGAAGCTTTCTTT. Its protein product is CASRPQENTEAFF.